The 23 T cell receptor beta chains in this list originate from one sample, sequenced in a study of blood T cells in healthy people across ages. Alongside a J-beta primer mix, a sample-barcoded 5' primer served in a second PCR lasting roughly 6 to 12 cycles. TCRdb redid the calling of the 5' RACE reads with MiXCR, one entry per CDR3 protein. The table lists under 750,000 distinct CDR3 sequences, less than 60% of them singletons. Material for sequencing was blood. The receptors originated from a man aged 80 or over in good health.

V usage is TRBV7-9 and J usage is TRBJ2-1, with 7 nucleotides matching TRBD2. After removal of 6 bases from V and 0 bases from J, the junction contained 8 bases not matched to a gene. The CDR3 has 16 residues. Germline CDR1 reads SEHNR; CDR2 reads FQNEAQ (reference sequence). The CDR3 loop reads CASSPTLAGSYNEQFF. CDR3 in DNA: TGTGCCAGCAGTCCAACCTTAGCGGGCTCCTACAATGAGCAGTTCTTC. Complete variable domain (other parts from reference TRBV7-9 and TRBJ2-1): DTGVSQNPRHKITKRGQNVTFRCDPISEHNRLYWYRQTLGQGPEFLTYFQNEAQLEKSRLLSDRFSAERPKGSFSTLEIQRTEQGDSAMYLCASSPTLAGSYNEQFFGPGTRLTVL.

In DNA, the CDR3 is TGTGCCAGCAGTGGAGGGGTCTCAAACTTTAATCAGCCCCAGCATTTT. This encodes CASSGGVSNFNQPQHF. J is TRBJ1-5 and V is TRBV6-1, with D maybe TRBD1 (5 bases). Trimming left V 4 bases short and J 4 bases short, with 17 bases between. Germline values: CDR1 MNHNS, CDR2 SASEGT. This CDR3 has 16 amino acids.

This clonotype was counted a single time. The chain is built from TRBV20-1 and TRBJ1-2, with D possibly matching TRBD1 (5 bases). The length of the CDR3 is 13 residues. V lost 3 bases, J lost 5 bases, and 13 bases lay in between. Per germline, CDR1 DFQATT and CDR2 SNEGSKA (reference sequence). This chain's CDR3 is CSASSGEGYGYTF. The DNA for the CDR3 is TGCAGTGCTAGTTCGGGGGAAGGGTATGGCTACACCTTC.

The chain has TRBV5-1 and TRBJ2-3; a possible D gene is TRBD2 (6 bases). Germline V gives CDR1 SGHRS, CDR2 YFSETQ. The CDR3 covers 17 residues. The V and J ends lost 0 bases and 0 bases respectively, with 14 bases between them. CDR3 sequence reads: CASSLAPSATSTDTQYF. DNA for the CDR3: TGCGCCAGCAGCTTGGCTCCTAGCGCTACTAGCACAGATACGCAGTATTTT.

This clonotype appeared a few times. This chain links TRBV20-1 with TRBJ1-2; D may be TRBD1 (6 bases). Germline CDR1 is DFQATT and CDR2 is SNEGSKA (reference sequence). Trimming stripped 0 bases from V and 4 bases from J, with 24 bases between. The CDR3 loop spans 18 amino acids. DNA for the CDR3: TGCAGTGCTAGAGATCCGGCGCAGGGGCCCAAATCCCGCTATGGCTACACCTTC. It is translated as CSARDPAQGPKSRYGYTF.

This clonotype was counted only a few times. The rearrangement uses TRBV27 and TRBJ2-5, with 9 bases that match TRBD2. Gene TRBJ2-7 matches the end of the DNA better, so the J call may be wrong. From germline, CDR1 is MNHEY and CDR2 SMNVEV (reference sequence). The CDR3 is 15 amino acids. Here the CDR3 reads CASSLSSGSFNEQYF. The CDR3 DNA reads TGTGCCAGCAGTTTAAGTAGCGGGAGTTTTAACGAGCAGTACTTC.

The rearrangement joins TRBV29-1 to TRBJ1-1, with D uncertain. Germline loops: CDR1 SQVTM, CDR2 ANQGSEA. The CDR3 consists of 13 residues. V lost 0 bases to trimming and J lost 5 bases, with 10 bases between them. CDR3 in amino acids: CSVEDRTKTEAFF. In DNA, the CDR3 is TGCAGCGTTGAAGACCGCACAAAAACTGAAGCTTTCTTT.

The gene calls are TRBV21-1 and TRBJ2-4; the table gives TRBD1 as D, unverified against the DNA. TRBV21-1 is annotated as a pseudogene. The CDR3 is 16 amino acids. CDR3 DNA: TGTGCCAGCAGCAAGGGGGGGACGGTAGCCAAAAACATTCAGTACTTC. Encoded protein: CASSKGGTVAKNIQYF.

This clonotype has ten or more counts. The gene calls are TRBV5-1 and TRBJ2-7; TRBD1 aligns across 9 bases. The V gene's germline CDR1 is SGHRS and CDR2 YFSETQ. V was pared by 3 bases and J by 3 bases, with 7 bases of the junction left unmatched. This CDR3 is 15 amino acids long. The CDR3, as DNA: TGCGCCAGCAGCTCAACCGGGACAGGGAACTACGAGCAGTACTTC. It yields the protein CASSSTGTGNYEQYF.

This clonotype was seen only a few times. The rearrangement joins TRBV7-2 to TRBJ2-3; maybe TRBD2 (5 bases). The CDR3 is 16 amino acids. Germline lookup yields CDR1 SGHTA and CDR2 FQGNSA. V was cut by 2 bases and J by 0 bases, with 12 bases left in between. CDR3 sequence reads: CASSLILDWSTDTQYF. In DNA, the CDR3 is TGTGCCAGCAGCTTAATCCTGGACTGGAGCACAGATACGCAGTATTTT.

This clonotype showed up many times. V is TRBV6-5 and J is TRBJ1-2; D gene uncertain. V dropped 2 bases and J dropped 4 bases, with 14 bases sitting between them. There are 15 residues in the CDR3. Germline CDR1 reads MNHEY; CDR2 reads SVGAGI. The CDR3 sequence: CASSYGGNGLYGYTF. CDR3 bases: TGTGCCAGCAGTTACGGAGGGAATGGGCTCTATGGCTACACCTTC.

The J gene is TRBJ2-1, the V gene TRBV7-3; tentatively, D is TRBD2 (6 bases). Germline CDR1 reads SGHTA; CDR2 reads FQGTGA. This CDR3 spans 16 amino acids. With 5 bases removed from V and 10 bases from J, the gap between germline ends came to 24 bases. The CDR3 sequence: CASSARTGVSNGEQFF. In DNA form, the CDR3 reads TGTGCCAGCAGCGCCCGAACGGGAGTCTCAAATGGAGAGCAGTTCTTC.

The chain uses TRBV9 and TRBJ2-2; D is unresolved. Germline assignment: CDR1 SGDLS and CDR2 YYNGEE. V lost 0 bases and J lost 2, with 11 bases in between. The CDR3 covers 16 residues. CDR3 region: CASSVGSDANTGELFF. CDR3 sequence (DNA): TGTGCCAGCAGCGTAGGATCCGACGCCAACACCGGGGAGCTGTTTTTT.

This clonotype was seen more than once but under ten times. V is TRBV29-1 and J is TRBJ2-3, with D perhaps TRBD1 (6 bases). Germline lookup yields CDR1 SQVTM and CDR2 ANQGSEA. Trimming pared 5 bases from V and 11 bases from J, leaving 14 bases between. The CDR3 runs to 11 residues. The CDR3: CSVRTGGLQYF. CDR3 nucleotide sequence: TGCAGCGTTCGTACTGGGGGCCTGCAGTATTTT.

This rearrangement joins TRBV21-1 to TRBJ2-7; the D call in the table, TRBD1, was not verified against the DNA. TRBV21-1 is noted as a pseudogene. This CDR3 has 17 amino acids. The CDR3 is CASSKTNGRGTGYEQYF. The CDR3 nucleotides are TGTGCCAGCAGCAAAACCAACGGAAGGGGGACGGGCTACGAGCAGTACTTC.

The CDR3 loop is CATSSRARETQYF. As DNA, the CDR3 is TGTGCCACCAGCAGCAGGGCAAGAGAGACCCAGTACTTC. The rearrangement uses TRBV15 and TRBJ2-4, with D perhaps matching TRBD1 (5 bases). The end of the DNA is better explained by TRBJ2-5, so the J call may be wrong. The CDR3 consists of 13 residues. Germline V gene sequence: CDR1 LNHNV, CDR2 YYDKDF (reference sequence).

This clonotype occurred a few times. V gene TRBV20-1 combines with J gene TRBJ2-1; the D is unclear. Trimming pared 0 bases from V and 3 bases from J, leaving 18 bases between. The CDR3 loop spans 17 amino acids. Germline V CDR1 and CDR2: DFQATT, SNEGSKA (reference sequence). The CDR3 region has the DNA TGCAGTGCTAGAGACGGCTCGCTCATGGGTGGCTACAATGAGCAGTTCTTC. It is translated as CSARDGSLMGGYNEQFF.

With regard to this clonotype: With a much larger clone just one base away, this may be a read error. V and J are TRBV24-1 and TRBJ2-1; D possibly corresponds to TRBD2 (5 bases). Germline assignment: CDR1 KGHDR and CDR2 SFDVKD. V was pared by 7 bases and J by 4 bases, with 13 bases between. The CDR3 spans 14 residues. Written as DNA, the CDR3 is TGTGCCACCAGGGCTAGCAGACCTTACAATGAGCAGTTCTTC. Translated: CATRASRPYNEQFF.

CDR3 in DNA: TGCAGTGCTAGATTCGGACAGGGGGCGCATGAAAAACTGTTTTTT. This gives the protein CSARFGQGAHEKLFF. V is TRBV20-1 and J is TRBJ1-4; 11 nucleotides agree with TRBD1. The CDR3 length is 15 residues. Germline V gives CDR1 DFQATT, CDR2 SNEGSKA (reference sequence). Losses at the gene ends were 2 bases for V and 6 bases for J; bases not matched to a gene: 5.

The rearrangement joins TRBV20-1 to TRBJ1-6; the D is unclear. The V and J ends lost 0 bases and 7 bases respectively, with 19 bases between them. The CDR3 totals 17 residues. Germline V gene data show CDR1 as DFQATT and CDR2 as SNEGSKA (reference sequence). CDR3 DNA: TGCAGTGCTAGAGAGGGTCTAGTGCAGTCGGTAAATTCACCCCTCCACTTT. Its translation is CSAREGLVQSVNSPLHF.

V gene TRBV4-3 combines with J gene TRBJ2-5; D is ambiguous. CDR3 size: 13 residues. The V gene's germline CDR1 is LGHNA and CDR2 YSLEER. Trimming took off 0 bases at V and 11 bases at J, with 13 bases between the two ends. CDR3 in amino acids: CASSQDRSYKQYF. In DNA form, the CDR3 reads TGCGCCAGCAGCCAAGACAGGAGCTACAAGCAGTACTTC.

Only a few counts were recorded for this clonotype. The CDR3 DNA reads as TGTGCCAGCAGCTTATATGAGGGGGCGGGTGAGCAGTTCTTC. Translation gives CASSLYEGAGEQFF. V is TRBV7-9 and J is TRBJ2-1; 7 bases match TRBD1. Trimming cost V 2 bases and J 9 bases; bases outside gene matches: 7. CDR3 length: 14 amino acids. Germline V gives CDR1 SEHNR, CDR2 FQNEAQ (reference sequence).

The gene calls are TRBV7-3 and TRBJ2-7; D call uncertain. CDR1 is SGHTA and CDR2 is FQGTGA in the germline V gene. The V gene lost 1 base and the J gene lost 2 bases, with 18 bases spanning the gap. This CDR3 contains 17 residues. This CDR3 reads CASSLRGASDQTYEQYF. The CDR3 DNA reads TGTGCCAGCAGCTTAAGAGGAGCGAGCGACCAAACCTACGAGCAGTACTTC.